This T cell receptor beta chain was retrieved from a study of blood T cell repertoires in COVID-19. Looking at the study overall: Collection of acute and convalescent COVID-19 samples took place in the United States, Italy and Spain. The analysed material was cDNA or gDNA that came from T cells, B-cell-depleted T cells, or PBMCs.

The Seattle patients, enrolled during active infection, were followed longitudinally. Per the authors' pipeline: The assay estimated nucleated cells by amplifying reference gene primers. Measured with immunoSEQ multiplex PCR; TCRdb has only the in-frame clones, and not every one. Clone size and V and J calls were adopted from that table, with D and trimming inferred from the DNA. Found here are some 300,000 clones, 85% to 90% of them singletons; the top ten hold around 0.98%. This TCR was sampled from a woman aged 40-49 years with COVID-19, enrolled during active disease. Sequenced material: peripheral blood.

The CDR3 region has the DNA TGTGCCAGCAGTTTAAGTCTAGGGGACCCCGGGCGGGGAACAGATACGCAGTATTTT. As protein: CASSLSLGDPGRGTDTQYF. The J gene is TRBJ2-3, the V gene TRBV28, with TRBD2 as a possible D gene (6 bases). Germline assignment: CDR1 MDHEN and CDR2 SYDVKM. This CDR3 is 19 amino acids long. Deletions cut 2 bases from V and 3 bases from J, with 24 bases between.